This T cell receptor beta chain is drawn from a study of post-analysis software for immune sequencing data. V was clipped by 7 bases and J by 4 bases, with 17 bases between them. This CDR3 is built from 14 residues. Germline CDR1 SGHRS, CDR2 YFSETQ. Points from the study as a whole: Elevated frequency relative to controls characterized several TRBV segments in patients, TRBV5-6, TRBV5-1 and TRBV20-1 among them.

Unique molecular identifiers featured in each of the TCR beta cDNA libraries. Input populations of 1 to 10 million T cells gave rise to approximately 500,000 cDNA molecules. MiXCR, applied by TCRdb to the PCR reads, yields one record per CDR3 protein. The sample holds more than 500,000 distinct CDR3 sequences, under 40% seen once. For this clonotype: No antigen is known for it.

The source is a girl aged 2-17 years with multiple sclerosis. The source material was blood. The chain combines TRBV5-1 with TRBJ2-5; no clear D gene. CDR3 coding DNA: TGCGCCAGCCGCCCCCGGGCCCAAGGAGAGACCCAGTACTTC. This sequence encodes CASRPRAQGETQYF.